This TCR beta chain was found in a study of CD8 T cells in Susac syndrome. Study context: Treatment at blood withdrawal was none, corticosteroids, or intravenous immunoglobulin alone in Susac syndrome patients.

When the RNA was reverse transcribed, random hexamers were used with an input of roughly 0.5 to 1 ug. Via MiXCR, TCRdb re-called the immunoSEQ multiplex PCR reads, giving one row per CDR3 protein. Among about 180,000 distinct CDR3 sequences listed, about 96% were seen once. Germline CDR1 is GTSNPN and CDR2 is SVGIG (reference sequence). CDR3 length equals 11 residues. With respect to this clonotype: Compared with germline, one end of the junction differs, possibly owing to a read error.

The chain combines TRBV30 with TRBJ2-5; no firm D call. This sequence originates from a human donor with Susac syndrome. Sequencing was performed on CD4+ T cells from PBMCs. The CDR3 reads CAWSVFSDPVF. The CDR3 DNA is TGTGCCTGGAGTGTGTTTTCCGACCCGGTATTC.